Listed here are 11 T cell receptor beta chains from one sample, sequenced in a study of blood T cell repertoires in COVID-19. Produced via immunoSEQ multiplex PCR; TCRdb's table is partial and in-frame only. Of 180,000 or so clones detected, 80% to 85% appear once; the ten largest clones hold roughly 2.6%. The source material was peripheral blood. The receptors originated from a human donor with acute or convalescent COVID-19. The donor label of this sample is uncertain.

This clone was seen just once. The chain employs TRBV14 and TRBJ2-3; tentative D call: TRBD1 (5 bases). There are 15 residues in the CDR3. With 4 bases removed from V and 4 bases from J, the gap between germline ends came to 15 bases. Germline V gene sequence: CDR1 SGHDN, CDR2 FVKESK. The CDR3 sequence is CASSRRAQGADTQYF. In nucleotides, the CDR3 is TGTGCCAGCAGCCGAAGGGCCCAGGGTGCAGATACGCAGTATTTT.

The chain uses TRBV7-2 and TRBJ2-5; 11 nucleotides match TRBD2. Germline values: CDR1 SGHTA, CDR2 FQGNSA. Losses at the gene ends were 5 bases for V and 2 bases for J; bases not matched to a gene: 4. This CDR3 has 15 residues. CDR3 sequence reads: CASSVIAGGQETQYF. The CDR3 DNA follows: TGTGCCAGCAGCGTAATAGCGGGGGGGCAAGAGACCCAGTACTTC.

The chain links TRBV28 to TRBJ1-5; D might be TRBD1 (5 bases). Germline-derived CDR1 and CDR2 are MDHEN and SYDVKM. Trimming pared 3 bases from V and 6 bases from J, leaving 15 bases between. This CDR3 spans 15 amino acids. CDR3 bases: TGTGCCAGCAGTTTCTTTGGAGGGGAGTTTCAGCCCCAGCATTTT. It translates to CASSFFGGEFQPQHF. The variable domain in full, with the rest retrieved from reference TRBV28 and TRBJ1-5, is DVKVTQSSRYLVKRTGEKVFLECVQDMDHENMFWYRQDPGLGLRLIYFSYDVKMKEKGDIPEGYSVSREKKERFSLILESASTNQTSMYLCASSFFGGEFQPQHFGDGTRLSIL.

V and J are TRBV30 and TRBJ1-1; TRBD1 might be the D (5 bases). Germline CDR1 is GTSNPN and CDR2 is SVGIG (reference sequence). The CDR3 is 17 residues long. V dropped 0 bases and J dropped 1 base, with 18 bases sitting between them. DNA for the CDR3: TGTGCCTGGAGTGTTCAGGAGGGGTCCGGGGGGAACACTGAAGCTTTCTTT. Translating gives CAWSVQEGSGGNTEAFF.

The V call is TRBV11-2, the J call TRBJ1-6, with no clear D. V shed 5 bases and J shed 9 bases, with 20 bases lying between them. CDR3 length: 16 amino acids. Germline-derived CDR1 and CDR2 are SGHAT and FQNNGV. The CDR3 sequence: CASSRPVTQEGSPLHF. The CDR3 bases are TGTGCCAGCAGCCGTCCCGTCACCCAGGAAGGTTCACCCCTCCACTTT.

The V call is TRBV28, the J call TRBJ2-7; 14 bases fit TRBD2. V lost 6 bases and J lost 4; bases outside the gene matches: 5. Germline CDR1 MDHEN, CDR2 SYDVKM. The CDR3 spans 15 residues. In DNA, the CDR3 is TGTGCCAGCAGCGCAGGGACTAGCGGGAGTTACGAGCAGTACTTC. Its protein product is CASSAGTSGSYEQYF. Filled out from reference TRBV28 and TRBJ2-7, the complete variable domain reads DVKVTQSSRYLVKRTGEKVFLECVQDMDHENMFWYRQDPGLGLRLIYFSYDVKMKEKGDIPEGYSVSREKKERFSLILESASTNQTSMYLCASSAGTSGSYEQYFGPGTRLTVT.

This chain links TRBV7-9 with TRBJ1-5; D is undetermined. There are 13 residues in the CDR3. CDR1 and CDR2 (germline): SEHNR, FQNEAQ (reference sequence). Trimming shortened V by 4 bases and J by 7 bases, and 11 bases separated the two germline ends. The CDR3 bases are TGTGCCAGCAGCTCCGGAGGTGGCCAGCCCCAGCATTTT. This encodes CASSSGGGQPQHF.

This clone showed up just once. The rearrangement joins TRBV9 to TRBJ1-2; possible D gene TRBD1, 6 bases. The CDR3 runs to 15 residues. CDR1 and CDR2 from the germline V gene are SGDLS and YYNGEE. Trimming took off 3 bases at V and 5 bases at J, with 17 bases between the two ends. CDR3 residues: CASSAQQGIHYGYTF. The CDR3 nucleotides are TGTGCCAGCAGCGCCCAACAGGGAATTCATTATGGCTACACCTTC. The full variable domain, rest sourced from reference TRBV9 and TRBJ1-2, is DSGVTQTPKHLITATGQRVTLRCSPRSGDLSVYWYQQSLDQGLQFLIQYYNGEERAKGNILERFSAQQFPDLHSELNLSSLELGDSALYFCASSAQQGIHYGYTFGSGTRLTVV.

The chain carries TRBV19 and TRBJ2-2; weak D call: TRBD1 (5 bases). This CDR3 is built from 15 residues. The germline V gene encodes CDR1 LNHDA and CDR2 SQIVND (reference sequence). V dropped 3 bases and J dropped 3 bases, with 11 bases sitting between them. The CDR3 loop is CASSIQGGDTGELFF. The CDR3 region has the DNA TGTGCCAGTAGTATCCAGGGTGGGGACACCGGGGAGCTGTTTTTT.

CDR3 coding DNA: TGTGCCAGCAGTCCCGGACAGGGGGCGAGTATTGGTCAGCCCCAGCATTTT. Protein: CASSPGQGASIGQPQHF. The rearrangement uses TRBV2 and TRBJ1-5, with 11 bases lining up with TRBD1. Germline lookup yields CDR1 SNHLY and CDR2 FYNNEI. CDR3 length equals 17 residues. The V and J ends lost 5 bases and 6 bases, in that order; junction bases with no gene match: 12.

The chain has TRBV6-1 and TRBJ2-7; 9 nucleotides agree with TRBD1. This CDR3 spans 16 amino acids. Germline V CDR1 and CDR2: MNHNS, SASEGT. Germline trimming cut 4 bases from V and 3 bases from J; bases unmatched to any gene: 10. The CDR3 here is CASSAYRGPGNYEQYF. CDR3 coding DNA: TGTGCCAGCAGTGCGTACAGGGGGCCGGGGAACTACGAGCAGTACTTC.